The 4 T cell receptor beta chains presented below share a single source sample, sequenced in a study of blood T cell repertoires in COVID-19. Some clones are missing from TCRdb's copy, which holds only in-frame ones; the method was immunoSEQ multiplex PCR. The sample shows 240,000 or so clones, around 89% of them seen only once. The specimen was PBMCs or T cells enriched from blood (not recorded which). The source of these receptors is a man aged 35 to 55 who had recovered from COVID-19.

This sequence joins TRBV6-6 and TRBJ1-2, with 9 positions matching TRBD1. The CDR3 sequence is 15 residues long. The V gene's germline CDR1 is MNHNY and CDR2 SVGAGI (reference sequence). Trimming cost V 6 bases and J 4 bases; bases outside gene matches: 9. The CDR3 reads CASRTGTGITYGYTF. CDR3 bases: TGTGCCAGCAGAACCGGGACAGGGATTACCTATGGCTACACCTTC.

This clone showed up just once. This rearrangement joins TRBV6-2 or TRBV6-3 to TRBJ1-2; D is unclear. This CDR3 comprises 15 residues. Trimming removed 6 bases from V and 5 bases from J, with 19 bases in between. In germline, CDR1 is MNHEY, CDR2 SVGEGT. The CDR3 loop reads CASSDGILLGYGYTF. The CDR3 DNA reads TGTGCCAGCAGCGACGGGATTCTCTTGGGGTATGGCTACACCTTC.

V and J are TRBV11-1 and TRBJ2-2; 8 nucleotides line up with TRBD1. J was trimmed by 6 bases and V by 5 bases; bases with no gene match: 11. This CDR3 contains 16 residues. Germline values: CDR1 SGHAT, CDR2 FQDESV (reference sequence). The CDR3 protein is CASSPTPDRVAGELFF. The CDR3 DNA reads TGTGCCAGCAGCCCCACCCCGGACAGGGTGGCCGGGGAGCTGTTTTTT. The full variable domain, completed using reference TRBV11-1 and TRBJ2-2, is EAEVAQSPRYKITEKSQAVAFWCDPISGHATLYWYRQILGQGPELLVQFQDESVVDDSQLPKDRFSAERLKGVDSTLKIQPAELGDSAMYLCASSPTPDRVAGELFFGEGSRLTVL.

The chain joins TRBV18 to TRBJ1-1, with D unresolved. The CDR3 has 14 amino acids. Germline CDR1 is KGHSH and CDR2 is LQKENI. With 3 bases removed from V and 10 bases from J, the gap between germline ends came to 18 bases. CDR3 residues: CASSPTTSSDGAFF. CDR3 bases: TGTGCCAGCTCACCGACAACTAGCAGCGACGGAGCTTTCTTT.